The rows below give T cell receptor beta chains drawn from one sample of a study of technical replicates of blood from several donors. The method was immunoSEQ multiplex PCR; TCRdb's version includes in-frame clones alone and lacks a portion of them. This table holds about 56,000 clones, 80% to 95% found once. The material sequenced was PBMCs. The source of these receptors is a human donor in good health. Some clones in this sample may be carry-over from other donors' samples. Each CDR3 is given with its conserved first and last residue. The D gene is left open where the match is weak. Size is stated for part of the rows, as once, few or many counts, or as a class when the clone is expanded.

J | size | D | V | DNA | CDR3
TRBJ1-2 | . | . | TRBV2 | TGTGCCAGCAAGGCGGGACCGGGACTGTCCTATGGCTACACCTTC | CASKAGPGLSYGYTF
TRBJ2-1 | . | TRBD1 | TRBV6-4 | TGTGCCAGCAGGGGACAGGGATGGGCCAATGAGCAGTTCTTC | CASRGQGWANEQFF
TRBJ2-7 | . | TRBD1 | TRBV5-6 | TGTGCCAGCAGTCCGGACAGGGGGCTAGGGCAGTACTTC | CASSPDRGLGQYF
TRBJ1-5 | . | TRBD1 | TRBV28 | TGTGCCAGCAGTTTACTCAAAGGGGGCAGCGTCAATCAGCCCCAGCATTTT | CASSLLKGGSVNQPQHF
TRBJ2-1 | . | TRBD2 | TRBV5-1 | TGCGCCAGCAGCTTACGGGGCGGGGGGCGAAATGAGCAGTTCTTC | CASSLRGGGRNEQFF
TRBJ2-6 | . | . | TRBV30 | TGTGCCTGGACCAGGGGAACTGGGGCCAACGTCCTGACTTTC | CAWTRGTGANVLTF
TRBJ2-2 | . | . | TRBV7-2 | TGTGCCAGCAGCTTTACAGGCTCGAACACCGGGGAGCTGTTTTTT | CASSFTGSNTGELFF
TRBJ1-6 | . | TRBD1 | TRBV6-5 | TGTGCCAGCAGTAGATCGACAGGGTTTTACTCACCCCTCCACTTT | CASSRSTGFYSPLHF
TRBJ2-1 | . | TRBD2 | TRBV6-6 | TGTGCCAGCAGCCCGGGGGGTACAGCTAATGAGCAGTTCTTC | CASSPGGTANEQFF
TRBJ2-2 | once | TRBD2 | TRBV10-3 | TGTGCCATCAGCCCTGCTAGCGGGAGGAACACCGGGGAGCTGTTTTTT | CAISPASGRNTGELFF
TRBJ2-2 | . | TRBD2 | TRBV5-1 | TGCGCCAGCAGGGAGCTAGCGGGCGGGGAGCTGTTTTTT | CASRELAGGELFF
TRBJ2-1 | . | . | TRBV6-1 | TGTGCCAGCAGTAGCCTACCGTACAATGAGCAGTTCTTC | CASSSLPYNEQFF
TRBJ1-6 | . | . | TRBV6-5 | TGTGCCAGCAGTTACGTTGCGGGTAGAGGGTTTTCACCCCTCCACTTT | CASSYVAGRGFSPLHF
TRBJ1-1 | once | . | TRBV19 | TGTGCCACCTCGACAAGGGGATTCATGAACACTGAAGCTTTCTTT | CATSTRGFMNTEAFF
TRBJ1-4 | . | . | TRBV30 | TGTGCCTGGAGTGTGATGACAGCTAATAATGAAAAACTGTTTTTT | CAWSVMTANNEKLFF
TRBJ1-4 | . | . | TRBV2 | TGTGCCAGCAGAGAACAGGGCTTCGTGGCTAATGAAAAACTGTTTTTT | CASREQGFVANEKLFF
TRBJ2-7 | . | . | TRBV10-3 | TGTGCCATCAGTGAGCGGGACTCGGCGGGTGAGCAGTACTTC | CAISERDSAGEQYF
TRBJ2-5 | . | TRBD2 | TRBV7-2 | TGTGCCAGCAGCTTAGGGCTAGCGGATACCTCTTATTACTTC | CASSLGLADTSYYF
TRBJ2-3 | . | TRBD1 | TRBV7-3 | TGTGCCAGCAGCGCACAGACAGGGCTCCTGACGCAGTATTTT | CASSAQTGLLTQYF
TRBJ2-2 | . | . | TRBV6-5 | TGTGCCAGCAGGGCCAGGGAGGCCGGGGAGCTGTTTTTT | CASRAREAGELFF
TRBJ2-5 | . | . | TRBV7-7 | TGTGCCAGCAGCTTAGGGGGTCAGCGGCCCCAAGAGACCCAGTACTTC | CASSLGGQRPQETQYF
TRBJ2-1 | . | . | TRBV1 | TGCACCAGCAGCCTAGGTGGCTACCCGGGAAGAGGTGAGCAGTTCTTC | CTSSLGGYPGRGEQFF
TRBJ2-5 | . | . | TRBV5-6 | TGTGCCAGCAGCCACAGGGTCTCTGAGACCCAGTACTTC | CASSHRVSETQYF
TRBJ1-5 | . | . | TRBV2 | TGTGCCAGCAGCTTACAGGGAGTCGGCAATCAGCCCCAGCATTTT | CASSLQGVGNQPQHF
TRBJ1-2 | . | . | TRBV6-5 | TGTGCCAGCAGCGCGAGCGGGGTCTATGGCTACACCTTC | CASSASGVYGYTF
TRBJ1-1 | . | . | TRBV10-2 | TGCGCCAGCAGGGTTTTAGAGGGCGGGGCTGAAGCTTTCTTT | CASRVLEGGAEAFF
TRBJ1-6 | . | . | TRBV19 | TGTGCCAGTAGTCCTGGGGACAATTATAATTCACCCCTCCACTTT | CASSPGDNYNSPLHF
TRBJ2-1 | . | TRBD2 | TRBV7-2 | TGTGCCAGCAGCTTCGCGGGACTAGGAACCTACAATGAGCAGTTCTTC | CASSFAGLGTYNEQFF
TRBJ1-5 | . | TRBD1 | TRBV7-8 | TGTGCCAGCAGCTTATCTGACAGGGGAGGCAATCAGCCCCAGCATTTT | CASSLSDRGGNQPQHF
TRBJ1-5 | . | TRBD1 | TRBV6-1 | TGTGCCAGCGGGACAGCTTATAGCAATCAGCCCCAGCATTTT | CASGTAYSNQPQHF
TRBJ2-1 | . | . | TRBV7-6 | TGTGCCAGCAGCTTCTCCGATGAGCAGTTCTTC | CASSFSDEQFF
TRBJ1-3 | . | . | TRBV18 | TGTGCCAGCTCACCAGTAGCGACACCTGGAAACACCATATATTTT | CASSPVATPGNTIYF
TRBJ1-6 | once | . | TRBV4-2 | TGTGCCAGCAGCCAAGAATTCGGGGGGGGAGGCTCCTATAATTCACCCCTCCACTTT | CASSQEFGGGGSYNSPLHF
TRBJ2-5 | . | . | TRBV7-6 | TGTGCCAGCAGCCAACTTCGGGACTACCAAGAGACCCAGTACTTC | CASSQLRDYQETQYF
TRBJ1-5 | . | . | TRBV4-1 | TGCGCCAGCAGCCTTGAGCAATCTAGCAATCAGCCCCAGCATTTT | CASSLEQSSNQPQHF
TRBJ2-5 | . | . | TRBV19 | TGTGCCAGTAGTATAGGAGTTCGGGGTGGGGAGACCCAGTACTTC | CASSIGVRGGETQYF
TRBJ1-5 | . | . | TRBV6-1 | TGTGCCAGCAGTGAAGGGGCGGGGGGCCGTGGGCCCCAGCATTTT | CASSEGAGGRGPQHF
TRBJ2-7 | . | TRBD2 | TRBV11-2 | TGTGCCAGCAGCTTAATGTTACTAGCGGGGGGCCCCTACGAGCAGTACTTC | CASSLMLLAGGPYEQYF
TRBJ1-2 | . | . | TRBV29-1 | TGCAGCGTTGAAGATAGGGGGGGATCGCCCAACTATGGCTACACCTTC | CSVEDRGGSPNYGYTF
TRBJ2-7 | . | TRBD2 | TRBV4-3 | TGCGCCAGCAGCCAGGGTCTAGCGGGGGGATCCTACGAGCAGTACTTC | CASSQGLAGGSYEQYF
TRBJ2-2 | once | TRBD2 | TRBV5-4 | TGTGCCAGCAGCCCGAACTTAGCGGGAGCGGGCGGGGAGCTGTTTTTT | CASSPNLAGAGGELFF
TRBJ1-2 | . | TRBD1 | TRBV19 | TGTGCCAGTAGTATGAAGACAGGGGGCTGGAATGGCTACACCTTC | CASSMKTGGWNGYTF
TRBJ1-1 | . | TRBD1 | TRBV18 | TGTGCCAGCTCAACAAAACAACCGGGACAGGGCACTGAAGCTTTCTTT | CASSTKQPGQGTEAFF
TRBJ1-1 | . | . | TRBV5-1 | TGCGCCAGCAGCTTCCAGACAGATAAGAACACTGAAGCTTTCTTT | CASSFQTDKNTEAFF
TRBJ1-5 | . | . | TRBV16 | TGTGCCAGCAGCCCGCAGGTCAATCAGCCCCAGCATTTT | CASSPQVNQPQHF